One and the same sample provided the 8 T cell receptor beta chains below, sequenced in a study of blood T cell repertoires in COVID-19. TCRdb keeps only in-frame clones here, not all; method: immunoSEQ multiplex PCR. The sample consists of approximately 52,000 clones, around nine tenths of them appearing once. The sample consisted of peripheral blood. The source of these receptors is a man in his sixties with acute or convalescent COVID-19.

The V call is TRBV19, the J call TRBJ2-6; possibly TRBD1 for D (6 bases). The germline CDR1 and CDR2 sequences are LNHDA and SQIVND (reference sequence). Trimming cost V 0 bases and J 12 bases, with 12 bases left between them. This CDR3 has 14 amino acids. CDR3 nucleotide sequence: TGTGCCAGTAGTATAGATCCCGGGACAAGCGTCCTGACTTTC. Translating it yields CASSIDPGTSVLTF.

V is TRBV11-2 and J is TRBJ2-1; 7 bases map to TRBD1. The germline V gene encodes CDR1 SGHAT and CDR2 FQNNGV. V gave up 5 bases and J gave up 9 bases; unmatched junction bases: 4. This CDR3 comprises 12 residues. The CDR3 reads CASSPTGSEQFF. The CDR3 DNA reads TGTGCCAGCAGCCCGACAGGGAGTGAGCAGTTCTTC.

The chain links TRBV27 to TRBJ2-7; D perhaps matches TRBD1 (7 bases). CDR1 is MNHEY, CDR2 SMNVEV, per germline (reference sequence). V lost 5 bases to trimming and J lost 2 bases, with 16 bases between them. The CDR3 consists of 15 residues. The DNA for the CDR3 is TGTGCCAGCAGTCTTCGACAGGGAGGTGCCTACGAGCAGTACTTC. Amino acid sequence: CASSLRQGGAYEQYF.

The V gene is TRBV19, the J gene TRBJ1-6, with 7 bases matching TRBD1. J gave up 3 bases and V 2 bases, and 7 bases lay outside the gene matches. The CDR3 is 17 residues long. Germline V CDR1 and CDR2: LNHDA, SQIVND (reference sequence). The CDR3 loop is CASSIHGQASYNSPLHF. DNA for the CDR3: TGTGCCAGTAGTATACACGGACAGGCGAGCTATAATTCACCCCTCCACTTT. Combining the CDR3 with reference TRBV19 and TRBJ1-6 gives the whole variable domain DGGITQSPKYLFRKEGQNVTLSCEQNLNHDAMYWYRQDPGQGLRLIYYSQIVNDFQKGDIAEGYSVSREKKESFPLTVTSAQKNPTAFYLCASSIHGQASYNSPLHFGNGTRLTVT.

The chain combines TRBV9 with TRBJ2-3, with TRBD2 matching over 10 bases. Germline loops: CDR1 SGDLS, CDR2 YYNGEE. The junction had 17 bases not matched to a gene; V was cut back by 0 bases and J by 7 bases. This CDR3 is built from 19 residues. The CDR3 region has the DNA TGTGCCAGCAGCGTAGTCTTTGGGACTAGCGACCCGGGGGCGAATACGCAGTATTTT. Its translation: CASSVVFGTSDPGANTQYF.

The chain combines TRBV3-1 (or the pseudogene TRBV3-2) with TRBJ1-1; D possibly corresponds to TRBD1 (5 bases). The CDR3 has 13 amino acids. V was cut by 1 base and J by 5 bases, with 8 bases left in between. Germline assignment: CDR1 LGHDT and CDR2 YNNKEL (reference sequence). The CDR3 sequence is CASSQGGVTEAFF. The CDR3 coding sequence is TGTGCCAGCAGCCAAGGGGGCGTGACTGAAGCTTTCTTT.

This chain connects TRBV7-9 to TRBJ2-1, with D possibly matching TRBD2 (6 bases). This CDR3 spans 15 amino acids. Trimming took 5 bases from V and 6 from J, leaving 17 bases between them. Germline V CDR1 and CDR2: SEHNR, FQNEAQ (reference sequence). This CDR3 reads CASSLGTVVINEQFF. DNA of the CDR3: TGTGCCAGCAGCCTCGGGACTGTCGTTATCAATGAGCAGTTCTTC. The full variable domain, rest sourced from reference TRBV7-9 and TRBJ2-1, is DTGVSQNPRHKITKRGQNVTFRCDPISEHNRLYWYRQTLGQGPEFLTYFQNEAQLEKSRLLSDRFSAERPKGSFSTLEIQRTEQGDSAMYLCASSLGTVVINEQFFGPGTRLTVL.

The rearrangement uses TRBV7-2 and TRBJ2-1; 8 positions agree with TRBD2. The trim removed 5 bases at V and 3 bases at J, leaving 6 bases unmatched. Germline V gene lookup returns CDR1 SGHTA and CDR2 FQGNSA. The CDR3 contains 15 residues. In DNA form, the CDR3 reads TGTGCCAGCAGCCTAACGGGGGGGGTCTACAATGAGCAGTTCTTC. It yields the protein CASSLTGGVYNEQFF.